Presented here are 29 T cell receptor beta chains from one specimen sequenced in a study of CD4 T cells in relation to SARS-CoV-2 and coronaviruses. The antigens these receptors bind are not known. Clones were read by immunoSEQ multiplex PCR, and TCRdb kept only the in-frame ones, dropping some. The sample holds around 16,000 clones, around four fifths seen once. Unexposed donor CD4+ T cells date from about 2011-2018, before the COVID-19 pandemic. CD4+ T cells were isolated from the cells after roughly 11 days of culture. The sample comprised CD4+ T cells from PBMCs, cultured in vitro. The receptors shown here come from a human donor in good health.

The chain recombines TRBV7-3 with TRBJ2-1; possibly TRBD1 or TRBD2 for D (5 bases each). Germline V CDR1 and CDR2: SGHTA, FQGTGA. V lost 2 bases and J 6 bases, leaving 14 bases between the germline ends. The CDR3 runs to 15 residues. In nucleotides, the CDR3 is TGTGCCAGCAGCTTAGTTTTTCGGGGCCGCAATGAGCAGTTCTTC. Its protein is CASSLVFRGRNEQFF.

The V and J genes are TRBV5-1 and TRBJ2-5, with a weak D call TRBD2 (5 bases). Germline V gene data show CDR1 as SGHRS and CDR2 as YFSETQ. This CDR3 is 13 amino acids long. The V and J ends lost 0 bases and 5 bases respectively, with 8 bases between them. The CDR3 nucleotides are TGCGCCAGCAGCTTGGAGGGCGGGGAGACCCAGTACTTC. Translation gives CASSLEGGETQYF.

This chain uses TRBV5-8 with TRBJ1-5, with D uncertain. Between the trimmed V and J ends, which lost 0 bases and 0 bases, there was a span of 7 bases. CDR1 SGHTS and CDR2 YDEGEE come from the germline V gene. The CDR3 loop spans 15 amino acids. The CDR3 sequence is CASSLGDYSNQPQHF. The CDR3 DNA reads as TGTGCCAGCAGCTTGGGGGATTATAGCAATCAGCCCCAGCATTTT.

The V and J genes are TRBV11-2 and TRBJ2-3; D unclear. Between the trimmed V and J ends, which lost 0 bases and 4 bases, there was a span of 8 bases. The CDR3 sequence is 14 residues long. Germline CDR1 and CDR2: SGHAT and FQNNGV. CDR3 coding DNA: TGTGCCAGCAGCTTAGACCCCATCGCAGATACGCAGTATTTT. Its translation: CASSLDPIADTQYF. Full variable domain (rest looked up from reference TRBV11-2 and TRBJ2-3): EAGVAQSPRYKIIEKRQSVAFWCNPISGHATLYWYQQILGQGPKLLIQFQNNGVVDDSQLPKDRFSAERLKGVDSTLKIQPAKLEDSAVYLCASSLDPIADTQYFGPGTRLTVL.

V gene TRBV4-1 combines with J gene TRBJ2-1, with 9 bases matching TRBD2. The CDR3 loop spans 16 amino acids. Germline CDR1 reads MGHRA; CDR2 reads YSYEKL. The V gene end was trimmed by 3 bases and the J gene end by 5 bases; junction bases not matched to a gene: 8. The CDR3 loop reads CASSHNSGSRDNEQFF. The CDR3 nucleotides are TGCGCCAGCAGCCACAATAGCGGGAGTCGGGACAATGAGCAGTTCTTC.

CDR3 DNA sequence: TGTGCCAGCAGTGAAGCTGACAGCCCTCCATACGAGCAGTACTTC. As protein: CASSEADSPPYEQYF. The chain links TRBV6-1 to TRBJ2-7, with D tentatively TRBD1 (5 bases). Germline V gene data show CDR1 as MNHNS and CDR2 as SASEGT. The CDR3 runs 15 residues. V was cut by 0 bases and J by 4 bases, with 13 bases left in between.

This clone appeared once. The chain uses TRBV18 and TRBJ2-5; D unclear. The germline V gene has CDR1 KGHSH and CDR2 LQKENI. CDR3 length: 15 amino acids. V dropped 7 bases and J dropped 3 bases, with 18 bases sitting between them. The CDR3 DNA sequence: TGTGCCAGCTTGAGGAACATTGGGGTAGAAGAGACCCAGTACTTC. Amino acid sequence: CASLRNIGVEETQYF.

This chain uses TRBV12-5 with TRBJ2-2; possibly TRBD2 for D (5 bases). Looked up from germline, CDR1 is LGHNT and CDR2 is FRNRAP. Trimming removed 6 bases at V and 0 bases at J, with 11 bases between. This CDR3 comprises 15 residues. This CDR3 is CASGERITNTGELFF. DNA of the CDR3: TGTGCTAGTGGCGAGCGGATAACGAACACCGGGGAGCTGTTTTTT.

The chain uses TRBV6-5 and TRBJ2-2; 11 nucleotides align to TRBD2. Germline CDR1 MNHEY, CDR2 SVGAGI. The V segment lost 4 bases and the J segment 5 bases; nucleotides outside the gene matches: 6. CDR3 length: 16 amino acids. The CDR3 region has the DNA TGTGCCAGCAGTTTGTTTAGCGGGAGGGGGACCGGGGAGCTGTTTTTT. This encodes CASSLFSGRGTGELFF.

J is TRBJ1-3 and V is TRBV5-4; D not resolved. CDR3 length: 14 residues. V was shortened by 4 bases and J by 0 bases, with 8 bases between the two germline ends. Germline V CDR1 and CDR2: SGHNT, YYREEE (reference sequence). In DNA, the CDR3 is TGTGCCAGCAGCCCTGAGGGCTCTGGAAACACCATATATTTT. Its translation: CASSPEGSGNTIYF.

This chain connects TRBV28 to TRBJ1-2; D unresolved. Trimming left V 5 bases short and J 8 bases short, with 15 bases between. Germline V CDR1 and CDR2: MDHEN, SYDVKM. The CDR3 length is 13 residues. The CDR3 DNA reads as TGTGCCAGCAGTGAACAGAGAACCTTGGGCTACACCTTC. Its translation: CASSEQRTLGYTF.

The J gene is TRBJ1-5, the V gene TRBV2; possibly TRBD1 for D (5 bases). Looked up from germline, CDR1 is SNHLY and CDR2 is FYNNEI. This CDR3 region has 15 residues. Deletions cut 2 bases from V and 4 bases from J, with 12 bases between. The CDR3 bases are TGTGCCAGCAGTGAATTGACGGGGACTAATCAGCCCCAGCATTTT. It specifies CASSELTGTNQPQHF.

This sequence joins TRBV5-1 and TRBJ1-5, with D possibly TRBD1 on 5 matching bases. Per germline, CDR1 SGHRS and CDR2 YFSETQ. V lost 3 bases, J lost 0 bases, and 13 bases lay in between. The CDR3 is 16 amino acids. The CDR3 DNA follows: TGCGCCAGCAGCTCCGGGACGGCTAATAGCAATCAGCCCCAGCATTTT. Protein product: CASSSGTANSNQPQHF.

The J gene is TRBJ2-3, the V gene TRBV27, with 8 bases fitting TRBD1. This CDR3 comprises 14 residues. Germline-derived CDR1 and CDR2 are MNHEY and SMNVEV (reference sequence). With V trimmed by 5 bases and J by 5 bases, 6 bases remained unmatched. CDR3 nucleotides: TGTGCCAGCAGTCTCGGACAGGGTGGAGATACGCAGTATTTT. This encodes CASSLGQGGDTQYF.

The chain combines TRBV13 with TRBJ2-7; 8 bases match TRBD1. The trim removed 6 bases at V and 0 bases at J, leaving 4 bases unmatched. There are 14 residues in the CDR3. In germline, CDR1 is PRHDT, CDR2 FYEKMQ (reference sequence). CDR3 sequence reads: CASRRGQGSYEQYF. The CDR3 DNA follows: TGTGCCAGCAGGCGCGGACAGGGCTCCTACGAGCAGTACTTC. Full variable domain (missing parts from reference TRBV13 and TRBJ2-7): AAGVIQSPRHLIKEKRETATLKCYPIPRHDTVYWYQQGPGQDPQFLISFYEKMQSDKGSIPDRFSAQQFSDYHSELNMSSLELGDSALYFCASRRGQGSYEQYFGPGTRLTVT.

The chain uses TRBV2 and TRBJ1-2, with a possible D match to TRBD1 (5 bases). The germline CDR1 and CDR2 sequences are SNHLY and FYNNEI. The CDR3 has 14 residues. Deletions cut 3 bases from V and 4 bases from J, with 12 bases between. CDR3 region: CASSDWQGSYGYTF. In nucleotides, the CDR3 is TGTGCCAGCAGTGATTGGCAGGGTTCCTATGGCTACACCTTC.

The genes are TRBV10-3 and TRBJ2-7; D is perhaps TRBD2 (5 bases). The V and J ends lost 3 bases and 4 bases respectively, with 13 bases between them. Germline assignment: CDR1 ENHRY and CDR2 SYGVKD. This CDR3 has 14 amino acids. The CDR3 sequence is CAISESSVAYEQYF. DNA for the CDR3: TGTGCCATCAGTGAAAGTAGCGTGGCGTACGAGCAGTACTTC.

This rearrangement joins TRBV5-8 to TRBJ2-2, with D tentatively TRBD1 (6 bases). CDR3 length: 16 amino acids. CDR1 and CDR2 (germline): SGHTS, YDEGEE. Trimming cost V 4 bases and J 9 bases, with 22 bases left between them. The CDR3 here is CASSPEGTSRPRELFF. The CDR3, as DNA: TGTGCCAGCAGCCCGGAAGGGACATCAAGGCCCCGGGAGCTGTTTTTT.

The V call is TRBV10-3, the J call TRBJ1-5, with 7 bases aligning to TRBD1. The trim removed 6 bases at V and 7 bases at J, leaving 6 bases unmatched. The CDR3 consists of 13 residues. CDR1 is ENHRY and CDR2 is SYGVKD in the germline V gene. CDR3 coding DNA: TGTGCCATCAGGGGGGGACAGTCACAGCCCCAGCATTTT. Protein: CAIRGGQSQPQHF.

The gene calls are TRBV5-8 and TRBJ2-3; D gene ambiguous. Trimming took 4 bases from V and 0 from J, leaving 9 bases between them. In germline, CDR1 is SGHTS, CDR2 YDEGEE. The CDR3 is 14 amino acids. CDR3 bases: TGTGCCAGCAGCCCACATCGGAGCACAGATACGCAGTATTTT. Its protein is CASSPHRSTDTQYF.

The CDR3 nucleotides are TGCGCCAGCAGCTTGGGAGGACAGGGGGCCTACGAGCAGTACTTC. Residues: CASSLGGQGAYEQYF. The chain recombines TRBV5-1 with TRBJ2-7; the match to TRBD1 covers 10 bases. The CDR3 is 15 residues long. The ends lost 0 bases at V and 2 bases at J; junction bases unmatched: 2. Per germline, CDR1 SGHRS and CDR2 YFSETQ.

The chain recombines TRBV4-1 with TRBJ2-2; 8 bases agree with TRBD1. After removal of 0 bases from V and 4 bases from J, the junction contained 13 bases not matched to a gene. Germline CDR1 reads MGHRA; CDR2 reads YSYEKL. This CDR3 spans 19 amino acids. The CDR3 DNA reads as TGCGCCAGCAGCCAAGATACAGGGGGAGATGCGTCTGGCACCGGGGAGCTGTTTTTT. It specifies CASSQDTGGDASGTGELFF.

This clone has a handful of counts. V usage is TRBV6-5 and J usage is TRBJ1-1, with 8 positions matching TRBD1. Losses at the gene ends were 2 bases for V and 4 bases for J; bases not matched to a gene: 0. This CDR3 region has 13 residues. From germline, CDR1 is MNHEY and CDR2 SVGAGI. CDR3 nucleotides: TGTGCCAGCAGTTACGACAGGGGCACTGAAGCTTTCTTT. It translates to CASSYDRGTEAFF.

The CDR3 loop is CASSIRGSGSGELFF. CDR3 in DNA: TGTGCCAGCAGCATTAGAGGGTCGGGGTCCGGGGAGCTGTTTTTT. The V and J genes are TRBV7-2 and TRBJ2-2; D might be TRBD2 (5 bases). The CDR3 contains 15 residues. Trimming took off 5 bases at V and 6 bases at J, with 16 bases between the two ends. Per the germline V gene, CDR1 is SGHTA and CDR2 is FQGNSA.

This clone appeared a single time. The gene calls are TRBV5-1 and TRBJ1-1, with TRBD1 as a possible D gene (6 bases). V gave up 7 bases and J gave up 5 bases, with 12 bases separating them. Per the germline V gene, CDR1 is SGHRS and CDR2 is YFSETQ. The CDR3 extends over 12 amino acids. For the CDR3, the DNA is TGCGCCAGCGCCAAAAGGGGGACTGAAGCTTTCTTT. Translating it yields CASAKRGTEAFF.

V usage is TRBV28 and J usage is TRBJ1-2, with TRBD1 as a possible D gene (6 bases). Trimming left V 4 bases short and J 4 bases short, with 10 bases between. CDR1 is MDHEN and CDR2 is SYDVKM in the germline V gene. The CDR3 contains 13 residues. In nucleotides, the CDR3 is TGTGCCAGCAGTTCCCCACAGGGCTATGGCTACACCTTC. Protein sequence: CASSSPQGYGYTF.

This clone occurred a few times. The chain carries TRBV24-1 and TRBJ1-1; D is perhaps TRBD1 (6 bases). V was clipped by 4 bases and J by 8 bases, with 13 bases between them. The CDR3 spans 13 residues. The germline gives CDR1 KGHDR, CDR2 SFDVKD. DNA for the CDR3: TGTGCCACCAGTGACAACAACAGGGCCGAAGCTTTCTTT. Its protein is CATSDNNRAEAFF.

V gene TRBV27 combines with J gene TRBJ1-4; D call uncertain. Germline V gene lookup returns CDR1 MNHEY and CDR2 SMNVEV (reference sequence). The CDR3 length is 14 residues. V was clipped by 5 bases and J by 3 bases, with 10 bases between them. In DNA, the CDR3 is TGTGCCAGCAGTCGATCTCTCCCTAATGAAAAACTGTTTTTT. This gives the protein CASSRSLPNEKLFF. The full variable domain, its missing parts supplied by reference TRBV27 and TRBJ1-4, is EAQVTQNPRYLITVTGKKLTVTCSQNMNHEYMSWYRQDPGLGLRQIYYSMNVEVTDKGDVPEGYKVSRKEKRNFPLILESPSPNQTSLYFCASSRSLPNEKLFFGSGTQLSVL.

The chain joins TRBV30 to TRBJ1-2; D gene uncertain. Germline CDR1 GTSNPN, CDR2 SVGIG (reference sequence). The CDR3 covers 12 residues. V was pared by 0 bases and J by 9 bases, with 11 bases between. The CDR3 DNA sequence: TGTGCCTGGAGTGTAGAGGTGTCAAGCTACACCTTC. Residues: CAWSVEVSSYTF.